Reported below is one T cell receptor beta chain. This CDR3 spans 16 amino acids. Looked up from germline, CDR1 is SNHLY and CDR2 is FYNNEI. Trimming took 3 bases from V and 0 from J, leaving 15 bases between them. The table came from immunoSEQ multiplex PCR; TCRdb's copy has only in-frame clones and leaves some out. The table has 350,000 to 400,000 clones, more than 75% seen once. These data belong to a study of blood T cell repertoires in COVID-19. For the study at large: Sources were T cells, B-cell-depleted T cells, or PBMCs; the material itself was cDNA or gDNA.

This sequence was found in a woman under 30 who had recovered from COVID-19. The chain uses TRBV2 and TRBJ2-7; D possibly corresponds to TRBD1 (6 bases). Material: PBMCs or T cells enriched from blood (not recorded which). DNA for the CDR3: TGTGCCAGCAGTGACCTGACAGGTCCTAACTCCTACGAGCAGTACTTC. Translated, it gives CASSDLTGPNSYEQYF.